This T cell receptor (beta chain) was recovered during a study of neurological immune-mediated disorders. Study-wide points: Private repertoires in all groups were suggested by the finding that expanded clones across subjects shared no CDR3 amino acid sequences.

This clonotype has ten or more counts. Its antigen is currently unknown. The authors produced cDNA by 5'RACE using 10-nucleotide random UMIs. TCRdb re-called the 5' RACE reads with MiXCR, one entry per CDR3 protein. This table holds tens of thousands of distinct CDR3 sequences, around 10% found once. This CDR3 comprises 15 residues. The V and J ends lost 6 bases and 3 bases respectively, with 17 bases between them. The germline V gene encodes CDR1 ENHRY and CDR2 SYGVKD. For the sorted libraries, roughly 1.1 million CD4+ or CD8+ T cells were used. The sequencing sample was made of CD4+ T cells from blood. The clonotype comes from a woman aged 25 to 39 with HTLV-1-associated myelopathy (HAM/TSP). V gene TRBV10-3 combines with J gene TRBJ1-1; perhaps TRBD1 as D (5 bases). This CDR3 is CAISSIVRGDTEAFF. In DNA form, the CDR3 reads TGTGCCATCAGCTCCATAGTTAGAGGGGACACTGAAGCTTTCTTT.